These T cell receptor beta chains were read from a single sample in a study of cytomegalovirus exposure and HLA in healthy donors. Assay used: immunoSEQ multiplex PCR; TCRdb lists only in-frame clones, some missing. The data contain around 90,000 clones, around 84% of them singletons. Sequencing input: PBMCs. The receptors were gathered from a middle-aged woman in good health and CMV-seronegative. CDR3s include the opening cysteine and the closing phenylalanine or tryptophan. The D gene is left open where the match is weak. The size field is filled for only some rows; it gives once, few, many or a size class.

few,.,TRBV29-1,TRBJ1-4,TGCAGGCGCAACGGGACTGTCACTCATAGGGTGTTTTTT,CRRNGTVTHRVFF
.,.,TRBV18,TRBJ2-7,TGTGCCAGCTCACTATCAGGGGCCTACGAGCAGTACTTC,CASSLSGAYEQYF
.,TRBD2,TRBV19,TRBJ2-7,TGTGCCAGTAGTCCCGGACTAGCGGCCTACGAGCAGTACTTC,CASSPGLAAYEQYF
.,.,TRBV19,TRBJ2-7,TGTGCCAGTAGTACGGTAGCGGACTCTACGGAGCAGTACTTC,CASSTVADSTEQYF
.,.,TRBV6-5,TRBJ2-5,TGTGCCAGCAGTACTGTGGAAGAGACCCAGTACTTC,CASSTVEETQYF
.,.,TRBV11-2,TRBJ1-5,TGTGCCAGCAGTTCACAGGCGACTCAGCCCCAGCATTTT,CASSSQATQPQHF
.,.,TRBV28,TRBJ2-7,TGTGCCAGCAGTTCAACGGGACAAGCGTACTTC,CASSSTGQAYF
once,TRBD1,TRBV28,TRBJ1-4,TGTGCCAGCCTCCTAGGTGGGACAGGGGATGAAAAACTGTTTTTT,CASLLGGTGDEKLFF
.,.,TRBV11-3,TRBJ2-1,TGTGCCAGCAGCTTGGGGGGAAGTTCCTACAATGAGCAGTTCTTC,CASSLGGSSYNEQFF
few,TRBD2,TRBV4-1,TRBJ2-1,TGCGCCAGCAGCCAAGAGGGCGGGAGGGCTCCCTACAATGAGCAGTTCTTC,CASSQEGGRAPYNEQFF
.,TRBD1,TRBV9,TRBJ1-2,TGTGCCAGCAGCGCGGGACAGGGGGGAGGCGGCTACACCTTC,CASSAGQGGGGYTF
few,TRBD1,TRBV10-3,TRBJ1-1,TGTGCCATCAGTGGGGGGACAGGGACCGAAGCTTTCTTT,CAISGGTGTEAFF
.,.,TRBV29-1,TRBJ2-1,TGCAGCGCCCGTCTAGCCAATGAGCAGTTCTTC,CSARLANEQFF
once,TRBD2,TRBV11-2,TRBJ2-1,TGTGCCAGCAGCCCGAGGCTAGCGGGAGGGCCACACAATGAGCAGTTCTTC,CASSPRLAGGPHNEQFF
.,TRBD1,TRBV27,TRBJ2-5,TGTGCCAGCAGTTTGGGACAGTTTAAAGAGACCCAGTACTTC,CASSLGQFKETQYF
.,.,TRBV6-5,TRBJ1-5,TGTGCCAGCAGAAAGGGGGAGAATAGCAATCAGCCCCAGCATTTT,CASRKGENSNQPQHF
.,.,TRBV7-2,TRBJ2-3,TGTGCCAGCAGCCACAGGCTCCCCACAGATACGCAGTATTTT,CASSHRLPTDTQYF
.,TRBD2,TRBV5-1,TRBJ2-2,TGCGCCAGCAGCTTATTAGCGGGGGGAACCGGGGAGCTGTTTTTT,CASSLLAGGTGELFF
.,TRBD2,TRBV14,TRBJ2-1,TGTGCCAGCAGCCAACTGGGACTAGCGGGAGTTAACTCCTACAATGAGCAGTTCTTC,CASSQLGLAGVNSYNEQFF
.,.,TRBV5-6,TRBJ2-3,TGTGCCAGCAGCTCCTGGACTGCAGATACGCAGTATTTT,CASSSWTADTQYF
.,TRBD2,TRBV10-2,TRBJ2-1,TGCGCCAGCAGTCGGACTAGCGGGATAGGTGCGGAGCAGTTCTTC,CASSRTSGIGAEQFF
few,.,TRBV21-1,TRBJ1-5,TGTGCCAGCAGCCCCCCGGGACAGGGGAAAAGCAATCAGCCCCAGCATTTT,CASSPPGQGKSNQPQHF
few,TRBD2,TRBV28,TRBJ2-7,TGTGCCAGCAGCCCCCCCGCGGGTAGCGGGGTAGAGCAGTACTTC,CASSPPAGSGVEQYF
few,TRBD2,TRBV6-4,TRBJ2-3,TGTGCCAGCAGTGACTCGGCGGGAGGTGCAGATACGCAGTATTTT,CASSDSAGGADTQYF
.,TRBD2,TRBV5-1,TRBJ2-5,TGCGCCAGCAGCCCGGGACTAGCGGGACGAGAGACCCAGTACTTC,CASSPGLAGRETQYF
.,TRBD2,TRBV6-4,TRBJ2-1,TGTGCCAGCAGTGACTGGGGACTAGCGGGAGGCGAGCAGTTCTTC,CASSDWGLAGGEQFF
many,.,TRBV4-1,TRBJ2-1,TGCGCCAGCAGCCAAGATCTTCAACTAGCTGAGCAGTTCTTC,CASSQDLQLAEQFF
few,TRBD1,TRBV5-1,TRBJ1-4,TGCGCCAGCAGATTTGGGGACAGGGAATATGAAAAACTGTTTTTT,CASRFGDREYEKLFF
.,.,TRBV15,TRBJ1-5,TGTGCCACCAGCAGCGCGGGGGGCAATCAGCCCCAGCATTTT,CATSSAGGNQPQHF
.,TRBD1,TRBV2,TRBJ1-2,TGTGCCAGCAGTGAAAGGACAGGGGGCGCCTATGGCTACACCTTC,CASSERTGGAYGYTF
.,TRBD1,TRBV11-2,TRBJ2-2,TGTGCCAGCAGCTTAAGACAGGGGCTAAACACCGGGAAGCTGTTTTTT,CASSLRQGLNTGKLFF
.,.,TRBV5-1,TRBJ1-4,TGCGCCAGCAGCTTGGTCGGAGCAACTAATGAAAAACTGTTTTTT,CASSLVGATNEKLFF
.,.,TRBV11-2,TRBJ1-2,TGTGCCAGCAGCTTGCTAGACGGCAGCAACTATGGCTACACCTTC,CASSLLDGSNYGYTF
few,TRBD2,TRBV4-2,TRBJ2-7,TGTGCCAGCAGCCAAGATCGGAATAGCGGGAGTGCCAACTACGAGCAGTACTTC,CASSQDRNSGSANYEQYF
.,TRBD2,TRBV4-3,TRBJ2-7,TGCGCCAGCAGCCAAGGGACTAGCGGAGCCTACGAGCAGTACTTC,CASSQGTSGAYEQYF
once,.,TRBV21-1,TRBJ2-7,TGTGCCAGCAGCATGCAGGGGTCCTACGAGCAGTACTTC,CASSMQGSYEQYF
once,.,TRBV7-8,TRBJ1-1,TGTGCCAGCAGCTATGGGGAGCGGCAAACTGAAGCTTTCTTT,CASSYGERQTEAFF
few,.,TRBV4-1,TRBJ1-6,TGCGCCAGCAGCCAAGTACTCTCCAGGGGAAGCCCGGGCTCACCCCTCCACTTT,CASSQVLSRGSPGSPLHF
.,.,TRBV7-3,TRBJ2-2,TGTGCCAGCAGCTTAGCGGGACCGAACACCGGGGAGCTGTTTTTT,CASSLAGPNTGELFF
few,TRBD1,TRBV6-6,TRBJ2-7,TGTGCCAGCAGTTGGCCGGGACAGCACTACGAGCAGTACTTC,CASSWPGQHYEQYF
.,TRBD2,TRBV7-7,TRBJ2-2,TGTGCCAGCACCAAGGGAGGGCTGGATGCCGGGGAGCTGTTTTTT,CASTKGGLDAGELFF
.,TRBD1,TRBV6-1,TRBJ2-4,TGTGCCAGCAGTGAACGAACCAGGGGGTTTTCCCTCGTAGCCAAAAACATTCAGTACTTC,CASSERTRGFSLVAKNIQYF
once,.,TRBV15,TRBJ1-3,TGTGCCACCAGCAGAGGTAGCGACTCTGGAAACACCATATATTTT,CATSRGSDSGNTIYF
few,TRBD2,TRBV30,TRBJ2-6,TGTGCCTGGGATAGCGGGAGATCGGACTCTGGGGCCAACGTCCTGACTTTC,CAWDSGRSDSGANVLTF